Following are 24 T cell receptor beta chains from one sample sequenced in a study of Graves' ophthalmopathy and Graves' hyperthyroidism. Beta-chain TCR CDR3 regions were amplified from RNA transcripts. A first-round RT-PCR used HTBI primers, followed by a second-round multiplex PCR. TCRdb itself ran the multiplex PCR reads through MiXCR, one entry per CDR3 protein. This table has about 480,000 distinct CDR3 sequences, about 15% appearing once. The specimen sequenced was blood. Source of these receptors: a woman aged 25-40 years with Graves' ophthalmopathy.

This clonotype was seen repeatedly, ten times or more. This chain joins TRBV11-2 and TRBJ2-7, with unresolved D. The germline CDR1 and CDR2 sequences are SGHAT and FQNNGV. Trimming left V 1 base short and J 1 base short, with 8 bases between. The CDR3 length is 14 residues. CDR3 region: CASSLVSLSYEQYF. CDR3 coding DNA: TGTGCCAGCAGCTTAGTGTCCCTTTCCTACGAGCAGTACTTC. Together with reference TRBV11-2 and TRBJ2-7, the CDR3 gives the full variable domain: EAGVAQSPRYKIIEKRQSVAFWCNPISGHATLYWYQQILGQGPKLLIQFQNNGVVDDSQLPKDRFSAERLKGVDSTLKIQPAKLEDSAVYLCASSLVSLSYEQYFGPGTRLTVT.

This clonotype has ten or more counts. This CDR3 reads CASQLSGQETQYF. CDR3 in DNA: TGTGCCAGCCAACTCTCGGGCCAAGAGACCCAGTACTTC. The V gene is TRBV28, the J gene TRBJ2-5; D gene uncertain. This CDR3 has 13 amino acids. Trimming removed 8 bases from V and 1 base from J, with 11 bases in between. CDR1 MDHEN and CDR2 SYDVKM come from the germline V gene.

This clonotype was recorded a few times. The chain links TRBV5-1 to TRBJ2-5, with 10 bases matching TRBD2. The CDR3 is made up of 20 amino acids. In germline, CDR1 is SGHRS, CDR2 YFSETQ. The V and J ends lost 2 bases and 0 bases, in that order; junction bases with no gene match: 16. The chain's CDR3 is CASSFGGLAGATKYQETQYF. CDR3 bases: TGCGCCAGCAGCTTCGGGGGGCTAGCGGGGGCCACAAAGTACCAAGAGACCCAGTACTTC.

This clonotype was observed many times. One end of the junction is discordant with germline, which a read error may explain. The chain combines TRBV11-2 with TRBJ1-1; 7 positions agree with TRBD1. CDR1 and CDR2 from the germline V gene are SGHAT and FQNNGV. The CDR3 is 17 residues long. CDR3 nucleotides: TGTGCCAGCAGCTCAGGGGGTGCCGACACTGCGAACACTGAAGCCTTCTTT. Protein sequence: CASSSGGADTANTEAFF.

This clonotype was seen repeatedly, ten times or more. The chain uses TRBV20-1 and TRBJ1-6, with 8 positions matching TRBD1. J gave up 10 bases and V 6 bases, and 8 bases lay outside the gene matches. The germline V gene has CDR1 DFQATT and CDR2 SNEGSKA (reference sequence). The CDR3 runs 13 residues. CDR3 in amino acids: CSAARGQESPLHF. Here the CDR3 DNA reads TGCAGTGCGGCCAGGGGGCAGGAATCACCCCTCCACTTT.

The chain has TRBV18 and TRBJ1-1; possible D gene TRBD1, 5 bases. CDR1 and CDR2 from the germline V gene are KGHSH and LQKENI. V gave up 0 bases and J gave up 0 bases, with 11 bases separating them. CDR3 length equals 16 residues. The CDR3 sequence is CASSPPRQTMNTEAFF. The CDR3, as DNA: TGTGCCAGCTCACCACCGAGACAGACGATGAACACTGAAGCTTTCTTT.

The rearrangement uses TRBV19 and TRBJ2-2, with D perhaps matching TRBD1 (6 bases). This CDR3 spans 15 amino acids. V was clipped by 3 bases and J by 0 bases, with 8 bases between them. Germline V CDR1 and CDR2: LNHDA, SQIVND (reference sequence). The CDR3 loop is CASSIQGTNTGELFF. CDR3 coding DNA: TGTGCCAGTAGTATCCAGGGGACGAACACCGGGGAGCTGTTTTTT.

V usage is TRBV5-1 and J usage is TRBJ2-5, with D unclear. CDR3 length: 14 amino acids. With 0 bases removed from V and 5 bases from J, the gap between germline ends came to 11 bases. Germline V gene data show CDR1 as SGHRS and CDR2 as YFSETQ. CDR3 in DNA: TGCGCCAGCAGCTTGGACAAAAGGGCGGAGACCCAGTACTTC. Its protein product is CASSLDKRAETQYF.

This clonotype has at least ten counts. The chain combines TRBV5-1 with TRBJ2-7; 8 bases agree with TRBD1. The CDR3 runs 13 residues. J was trimmed by 6 bases and V by 4 bases; bases with no gene match: 6. Germline V gene sequence: CDR1 SGHRS, CDR2 YFSETQ. The DNA of the CDR3 is TGCGCCAGCAGCCAGGACAGGGTTTTCGAGCAGTACTTC. Protein: CASSQDRVFEQYF.

The table lists this clonotype with a few counts. The chain carries TRBV12-3 or TRBV12-4 and TRBJ1-1, with TRBD1 as a possible D gene (5 bases). V shed 7 bases and J shed 0 bases, with 18 bases lying between them. This CDR3 spans 16 amino acids. CDR3 sequence (DNA): TGTGCCAGCAATCTAGCCCGGGGCCCTATGAACACTGAAGCTTTCTTT. This translates into CASNLARGPMNTEAFF.

A few counts support this clonotype. The rearrangement uses TRBV12-3 or TRBV12-4 and TRBJ1-1, with TRBD1 matching over 9 bases. After removal of 6 bases from V and 5 bases from J, the junction contained 7 bases not matched to a gene. This CDR3 spans 14 amino acids. The CDR3 bases are TGTGCCAGCAGCAGGGACAGGGCAATGACTGAAGCTTTCTTT. Protein: CASSRDRAMTEAFF.

This clonotype was recorded many times. V and J are TRBV20-1 and TRBJ2-5; TRBD2 agrees at 13 bases. From germline, CDR1 is DFQATT and CDR2 SNEGSKA (reference sequence). The CDR3 is made up of 15 amino acids. The V and J ends lost 4 bases and 2 bases, in that order; junction bases with no gene match: 4. The CDR3 region is CSAKTSGGLQETQYF. The CDR3 DNA reads TGCAGTGCTAAGACTAGCGGGGGGTTACAAGAGACCCAGTACTTC.

This clonotype was picked up many times. The chain couples TRBV6-5 to TRBJ1-2; D is unresolved. CDR1 and CDR2 from the germline V gene are MNHEY and SVGAGI. The V gene lost 4 bases and the J gene lost 8 bases, with 11 bases spanning the gap. The CDR3 covers 12 residues. DNA of the CDR3: TGTGCCAGCAGTTTAGGGCGGGAGGGCTACACCTTC. Its protein is CASSLGREGYTF.

This clonotype occurred many times. The gene calls are TRBV7-8 and TRBJ2-5; D is unresolved. Trimming took 3 bases from V and 4 from J, leaving 9 bases between them. This CDR3 is 13 amino acids long. CDR1 is SGHVS and CDR2 is FQNEAQ in the germline V gene. CDR3 DNA: TGTGCCAGCAGCTTGATTTTGGGAGAGACCCAGTACTTC. It specifies CASSLILGETQYF.

This clonotype was seen many times. The V call is TRBV20-1, the J call TRBJ2-5; no firm D call. CDR3 size: 11 residues. V shed 6 bases and J shed 0 bases, with 5 bases lying between them. Germline V CDR1 and CDR2: DFQATT, SNEGSKA (reference sequence). CDR3 DNA: TGCAGTGCGGGCAACCAAGAGACCCAGTACTTC. This codes for CSAGNQETQYF.

The table lists this clonotype with many counts. V is TRBV6-2 or TRBV6-3 and J is TRBJ1-1, with TRBD1 matching over 7 bases. Unmatched junction bases numbered 24, after V lost 6 bases and J lost 5 bases. The CDR3 consists of 19 residues. Per germline, CDR1 MNHEY and CDR2 SVGEGT. The CDR3 protein is CASRGLSEQGKNLGTEAFF. As DNA, the CDR3 is TGTGCCAGCAGGGGCTTATCGGAACAGGGGAAGAATTTAGGAACTGAAGCTTTCTTT.

This clonotype has a count of ten or more. The chain's CDR3 is CASSQKDSPTGELFF. The CDR3 DNA reads TGCGCCAGCAGCCAGAAAGACAGTCCCACCGGGGAGCTGTTTTTT. The genes are TRBV5-1 and TRBJ2-2; TRBD1 might be the D (5 bases). This CDR3 is 15 amino acids long. The germline V gene has CDR1 SGHRS and CDR2 YFSETQ. Trimming took off 4 bases at V and 4 bases at J, with 14 bases between the two ends.

This clonotype occurred many times. This chain links TRBV5-1 with TRBJ2-7; 11 bases line up with TRBD2. This CDR3 has 16 residues. The germline V gene has CDR1 SGHRS and CDR2 YFSETQ. Trimming removed 4 bases from V and 2 bases from J; junction bases left unmatched: 8. Written as DNA, the CDR3 is TGCGCCAGCAGCCTCCAAACTAGCGGGAGCCCCTACGAGCAGTACTTC. Translated, it gives CASSLQTSGSPYEQYF.

Ten or more counts support this clonotype. The chain has TRBV19 and TRBJ1-1; 8 nucleotides match TRBD1. Trimming cost V 3 bases and J 6 bases; bases outside gene matches: 15. CDR1 and CDR2 from the germline V gene are LNHDA and SQIVND (reference sequence). The CDR3 extends over 17 amino acids. The CDR3 bases are TGTGCCAGTAGTATGAGGAGAACAGGGGGTATTGACGCTGAAGCTTTCTTT. This codes for CASSMRRTGGIDAEAFF.

This clonotype has ten or more counts. This sequence joins TRBV6-1 and TRBJ2-2; D unresolved. This CDR3 is built from 15 residues. V lost 7 bases and J 0 bases, leaving 12 bases between the germline ends. Germline lookup yields CDR1 MNHNS and CDR2 SASEGT. CDR3 loop: CASTPTSANTGELFF. The CDR3 DNA is TGTGCCAGCACCCCCACTTCTGCGAACACCGGGGAGCTGTTTTTT.

This clonotype has at least ten counts. The rearrangement joins TRBV10-3 to TRBJ2-7; D is undetermined. CDR1 is ENHRY, CDR2 SYGVKD, per germline. With 3 bases removed from V and 2 bases from J, the gap between germline ends came to 5 bases. The CDR3 has 12 amino acids. CDR3 amino acids: CAISESPYEQYF. The CDR3 DNA reads as TGTGCCATCAGTGAAAGTCCCTACGAGCAGTACTTC.

This clonotype appeared many times. The rearrangement uses TRBV11-2 and TRBJ2-5; D is perhaps TRBD2 (6 bases). Germline CDR1 reads SGHAT; CDR2 reads FQNNGV. The CDR3 is made up of 13 amino acids. V was pared by 3 bases and J by 8 bases, with 13 bases between. The CDR3 nucleotides are TGTGCCAGCAGCTTGGAGCGGGCCACTACCCAGTACTTC. Protein product: CASSLERATTQYF.

A few counts support this clonotype. CDR3: CSARTRDTYTEAFF. The CDR3 DNA is TGCAGTGCTAGAACCCGGGACACCTACACTGAAGCTTTCTTT. The chain uses TRBV20-1 and TRBJ1-1; possible D gene TRBD1, 6 bases. CDR3 length: 14 residues. Germline CDR1 is DFQATT and CDR2 is SNEGSKA (reference sequence). Trimming removed 2 bases at V and 3 bases at J, with 13 bases between.

CDR3 nucleotide sequence: TGTGCCAGCAGTGATGGGCAGGCGGCAACTGGAGGCTACACCTTC. It yields the protein CASSDGQAATGGYTF. The chain uses TRBV2 and TRBJ1-2; D ambiguous. There are 15 residues in the CDR3. Germline V CDR1 and CDR2: SNHLY, FYNNEI. Trimming pared 3 bases from V and 8 bases from J, leaving 19 bases between.